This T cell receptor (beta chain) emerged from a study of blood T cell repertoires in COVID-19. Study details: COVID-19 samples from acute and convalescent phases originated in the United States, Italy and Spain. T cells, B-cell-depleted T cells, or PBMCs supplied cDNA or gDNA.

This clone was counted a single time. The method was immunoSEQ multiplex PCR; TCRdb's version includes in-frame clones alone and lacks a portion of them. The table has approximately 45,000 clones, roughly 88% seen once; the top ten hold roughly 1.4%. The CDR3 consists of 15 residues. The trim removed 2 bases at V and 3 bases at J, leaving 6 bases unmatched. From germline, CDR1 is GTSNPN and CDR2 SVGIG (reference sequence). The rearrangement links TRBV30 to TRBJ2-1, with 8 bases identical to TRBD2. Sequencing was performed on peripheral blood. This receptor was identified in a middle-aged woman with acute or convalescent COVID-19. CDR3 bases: TGTGCCTGGAGTACCGGGACTAGTGACTACAATGAGCAGTTCTTC. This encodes CAWSTGTSDYNEQFF.